The 28 T cell receptor beta chains below all came from one sample that was sequenced in a study of cytomegalovirus exposure and HLA in healthy donors. Primers: 60 Vbeta forward and 13 Jbeta reverse. Method: immunoSEQ multiplex PCR; TCRdb's copy keeps in-frame clones and lacks some. This sample has a few hundred thousand clones; 75% occur once, and the top ten carry 1.5% to 2%. Input material: PBMCs. The source of these receptors is a woman in her 30s in good health and CMV-seronegative.

This sequence joins TRBV2 and TRBJ1-6, with 11 nucleotides matching TRBD1. The germline CDR1 and CDR2 sequences are SNHLY and FYNNEI. The CDR3 consists of 13 residues. V dropped 6 bases and J dropped 8; count of bases not matched to a gene: 0. CDR3: CASRGQGDSPLHF. The CDR3 DNA reads as TGTGCCAGCAGGGGACAGGGGGATTCACCCCTCCACTTT.

Regarding this clone: One end of the junction is discordant with germline, which a read error may explain. This chain connects TRBV7-9 to TRBJ1-5; D perhaps matches TRBD1 (6 bases). Germline CDR1 and CDR2: SEHNR and FQNEAQ (reference sequence). The CDR3 length is 14 residues. CDR3 coding DNA: TGTGCCAGCGGCAAGACAGGAGGAGATCATCCCCAGCATTTT. It encodes CASGKTGGDHPQHF.

The genes are TRBV11-2 and TRBJ2-7; TRBD1 aligns across 10 bases. Germline CDR1 and CDR2: SGHAT and FQNNGV. The CDR3 sequence is 15 residues long. V was pared by 1 base and J by 7 bases, with 7 bases of the junction left unmatched. CDR3 in amino acids: CASSLGGTGDLEQYF. For the CDR3, the DNA is TGTGCCAGCAGCTTAGGGGGGACAGGGGATTTGGAGCAGTACTTC.

The V call is TRBV5-4, the J call TRBJ2-5, with 9 bases aligning to TRBD1. CDR1 is SGHNT, CDR2 YYREEE, per germline (reference sequence). The CDR3 totals 14 residues. The V and J ends lost 6 bases and 5 bases, in that order; junction bases with no gene match: 8. The CDR3 nucleotides read TGTGCCAGCAAGAGGACAGGGGATCTTGAGACCCAGTACTTC. As protein: CASKRTGDLETQYF.

This clone was detected only a few times. The V call is TRBV11-3, the J call TRBJ2-2; D unresolved. CDR3 length: 15 amino acids. The V end was cut by 1 base, the J end by 1 base, with 7 bases between. Germline V CDR1 and CDR2: SGHNT, YENEEA. CDR3 sequence reads: CASSLVSGNTGELFF. The CDR3, as DNA: TGTGCCAGCAGCTTAGTTTCGGGGAACACCGGGGAGCTGTTTTTT.

This clone was counted a single time. This sequence joins TRBV7-3 and TRBJ2-2; 13 bases map to TRBD2. CDR1 and CDR2 from the germline V gene are SGHTA and FQGTGA. There are 19 residues in the CDR3. With V trimmed by 2 bases and J by 5 bases, 11 bases remained unmatched. The CDR3 bases are TGTGCCAGCAGCTTATCCGTCGGACTAGCGGGAGTGGGTACCGGGGAGCTGTTTTTT. Translated: CASSLSVGLAGVGTGELFF.

This clone was recorded only once. The rearrangement uses TRBV6-1 and TRBJ2-7, with 8 bases identical to TRBD2. CDR1 and CDR2 (germline): MNHNS, SASEGT. The V segment lost 6 bases and the J segment 3 bases; nucleotides outside the gene matches: 10. This CDR3 has 15 amino acids. The CDR3 loop is CASSPPREGNYEQYF. In DNA, the CDR3 is TGTGCCAGCAGCCCACCCCGGGAGGGGAACTACGAGCAGTACTTC.

This rearrangement joins TRBV7-5 to TRBJ1-6; no DNA check was done on the table's D call, TRBD1. TRBV7-5 is termed a pseudogene. The CDR3 is 15 residues long. In DNA, the CDR3 is TGTGCCACAAACGACAGACGACTCGTAAATTCACCCCTCCACTTT. Translating it yields CATNDRRLVNSPLHF.

The V gene is TRBV19, the J gene TRBJ1-5; 7 bases fit TRBD1. The length of the CDR3 is 16 residues. J was trimmed by 6 bases and V by 4 bases; bases with no gene match: 12. Germline V lookup: CDR1 LNHDA, CDR2 SQIVND (reference sequence). The CDR3 nucleotides are TGTGCCAGTAGTACACGAGACAGGGCCGGGGGTCAGCCCCAGCATTTT. It codes for CASSTRDRAGGQPQHF.

This clone was detected a few times. The chain carries TRBV5-4 and TRBJ1-1; possibly TRBD1 for D (6 bases). The CDR3 runs 13 residues. Trimming cost V 2 bases and J 2 bases, with 7 bases left between them. Germline V gene data show CDR1 as SGHNT and CDR2 as YYREEE (reference sequence). CDR3 in amino acids: CASSLQGNTEAFF. CDR3 nucleotide sequence: TGTGCCAGCAGCTTACAGGGTAACACTGAAGCTTTCTTT.

J is TRBJ2-3 and V is TRBV7-9; 13 bases line up with TRBD2. Trimming cost V 6 bases and J 6 bases; bases outside gene matches: 18. The length of the CDR3 is 19 residues. Germline CDR1 is SEHNR and CDR2 is FQNEAQ (reference sequence). CDR3 DNA sequence: TGTGCCAGCAGACGGGGACTAGCGGGATCTGGGGGGTTTCGGGATACGCAGTATTTT. It is translated as CASRRGLAGSGGFRDTQYF.

A few counts support this clone. The chain recombines TRBV5-5 with TRBJ2-1; D is unresolved. V lost 5 bases to trimming and J lost 5 bases, with 8 bases between them. The germline gives CDR1 SGHKS, CDR2 YYEKEE (reference sequence). The CDR3 is 12 residues long. The CDR3 region has the DNA TGTGCCAGCAGAGCCACCGACAATGAGCAGTTCTTC. Protein product: CASRATDNEQFF.

The genes are TRBV2 and TRBJ2-3; D possibly corresponds to TRBD2 (5 bases). V was shortened by 6 bases and J by 0 bases, with 7 bases between the two germline ends. The CDR3 loop spans 13 amino acids. Per germline, CDR1 SNHLY and CDR2 FYNNEI. DNA of the CDR3: TGTGCCAGCAGAGGACTCAGCACAGATACGCAGTATTTT. Translation gives CASRGLSTDTQYF.

The chain employs TRBV7-9 and TRBJ1-1; TRBD1 agrees at 8 bases. Germline V gives CDR1 SEHNR, CDR2 FQNEAQ (reference sequence). This CDR3 has 17 residues. J was trimmed by 5 bases and V by 7 bases; bases with no gene match: 18. DNA of the CDR3: TGTGCCAGCACCACACCGGACAGGGCGCGGTTCGGTACTGAAGCTTTCTTT. Amino acids: CASTTPDRARFGTEAFF.

This clone was counted between two and nine times. The chain combines TRBV11-2 with TRBJ2-3, with 9 bases matching TRBD2. The CDR3 extends over 15 amino acids. From germline, CDR1 is SGHAT and CDR2 FQNNGV. After removal of 3 bases from V and 4 bases from J, the junction contained 5 bases not matched to a gene. DNA of the CDR3: TGTGCCAGCAGCTTGGTAGCGGGAGCCCCAGATACGCAGTATTTT. It specifies CASSLVAGAPDTQYF.

This chain connects TRBV9 to TRBJ1-2, with a weak D call TRBD1 (5 bases). Germline V gives CDR1 SGDLS, CDR2 YYNGEE. Trimming removed 4 bases from V and 1 base from J, with 11 bases in between. The CDR3 length is 14 residues. The DNA of the CDR3 is TGTGCCAGCAGCCAGGGTCGCCTTAACTATGGCTACACCTTC. Protein sequence: CASSQGRLNYGYTF. The whole variable domain, remainder taken from reference TRBV9 and TRBJ1-2, is DSGVTQTPKHLITATGQRVTLRCSPRSGDLSVYWYQQSLDQGLQFLIQYYNGEERAKGNILERFSAQQFPDLHSELNLSSLELGDSALYFCASSQGRLNYGYTFGSGTRLTVV.

Notes on this clone: In the same sample, other DNA sequences code for this CDR3. The chain employs TRBV29-1 and TRBJ2-7, with 9 bases matching TRBD2. Germline assignment: CDR1 SQVTM and CDR2 ANQGSEA. The CDR3 covers 13 residues. The V and J ends lost 4 bases and 0 bases, in that order; junction bases with no gene match: 1. CDR3 DNA: TGCAGCGTTGTAGCGGGAGACTCCTACGAGCAGTACTTC. Translating it yields CSVVAGDSYEQYF.

This chain joins TRBV5-1 and TRBJ2-1; possibly TRBD1 for D (5 bases). The germline V gene encodes CDR1 SGHRS and CDR2 YFSETQ. This CDR3 is 16 amino acids long. V gave up 5 bases and J gave up 3 bases, with 18 bases separating them. Here the CDR3 reads CASRPRAGRDYNEQFF. As DNA, the CDR3 is TGCGCCAGCAGGCCCCGGGCAGGGCGAGACTACAATGAGCAGTTCTTC. The whole variable domain, filled in from reference TRBV5-1 and TRBJ2-1, reads KAGVTQTPRYLIKTRGQQVTLSCSPISGHRSVSWYQQTPGQGLQFLFEYFSETQRNKGNFPGRFSGRQFSNSRSEMNVSTLELGDSALYLCASRPRAGRDYNEQFFGPGTRLTVL.

Comments on this clone: A read error may produce the germline difference seen at one junction end. The chain joins TRBV7-9 to TRBJ2-7; possibly TRBD1 for D (6 bases). The CDR3 runs 15 residues. CDR1 is SEHNR and CDR2 is FQNEAQ in the germline V gene (reference sequence). The CDR3 nucleotides are TGTTCCAGCCGCCCCAGGGGAGTTAACTCCTACGAGCAGTACTTC. It encodes CSSRPRGVNSYEQYF.

This clone was seen only once. The chain carries TRBV27 and TRBJ2-1; maybe TRBD2 (6 bases). Trimming stripped 3 bases from V and 0 bases from J, with 15 bases between. Germline assignment: CDR1 MNHEY and CDR2 SMNVEV (reference sequence). This CDR3 is built from 17 residues. The DNA for the CDR3 is TGTGCCAGCAGTTTGCTCGGGGGTGATAGCTCCTACAATGAGCAGTTCTTC. Residues: CASSLLGGDSSYNEQFF.

The chain uses TRBV29-1 and TRBJ1-2, with D maybe TRBD1 (5 bases). CDR1 is SQVTM and CDR2 is ANQGSEA in the germline V gene. The CDR3 extends over 14 amino acids. Trimming removed 1 base from V and 4 bases from J, with 13 bases in between. The CDR3, as DNA: TGCAGCGTTGAAGGTGGGGGGGGAGGCTATGGCTACACCTTC. The encoded protein is CSVEGGGGGYGYTF.

This clone has only one observation. The chain uses TRBV7-9 and TRBJ1-3; D is uncertain. CDR1 is SEHNR, CDR2 FQNEAQ, per germline (reference sequence). V dropped 5 bases and J dropped 0 bases, with 5 bases sitting between them. The CDR3 length is 13 residues. This chain's CDR3 is CASSPSSGNTIYF. CDR3 DNA sequence: TGTGCCAGCAGCCCGAGCTCTGGAAACACCATATATTTT.

Worth noting for this clone: The junction does not match germline at one end; this may be a read error. The chain employs TRBV7-7 and TRBJ2-1; TRBD2 matches 7 bases. The CDR3 extends over 16 amino acids. Per the germline V gene, CDR1 is SSHAT and CDR2 is FNYEAQ (reference sequence). The CDR3 reads CASSPEGLGPYNEQFF. The CDR3 DNA sequence: TGTGCTAGCAGCCCCGAAGGACTAGGACCGTACAATGAGCAGTTCTTC. The variable domain in full, completed from reference TRBV7-7 and TRBJ2-1, reads GAGVSQSPRYKVTKRGQDVTLRCDPISSHATLYWYQQALGQGPEFLTYFNYEAQPDKSGLPSDRFSAERPEGSISTLTIQRTEQRDSAMYRCASSPEGLGPYNEQFFGPGTRLTVL.

The chain has TRBV30 and TRBJ1-1; D possibly corresponds to TRBD1 (5 bases). The CDR3 consists of 12 residues. Germline CDR1 reads GTSNPN; CDR2 reads SVGIG (reference sequence). The V gene lost 3 bases and the J gene lost 6 bases, with 11 bases spanning the gap. The CDR3 region is CAWRTGGAEAFF. CDR3 nucleotide sequence: TGTGCCTGGAGAACCGGAGGGGCTGAAGCTTTCTTT.

The genes are TRBV7-9 and TRBJ2-5, with TRBD2 as a possible D gene (5 bases). This CDR3 is built from 13 residues. Trimming left V 5 bases short and J 0 bases short, with 7 bases between. From germline, CDR1 is SEHNR and CDR2 FQNEAQ (reference sequence). CDR3 loop: CASSLGNQETQYF. CDR3 DNA: TGTGCCAGCAGCCTCGGGAACCAAGAGACCCAGTACTTC.

The V gene is TRBV5-4, the J gene TRBJ2-7; 9 bases line up with TRBD1. Trimming cost V 0 bases and J 3 bases; bases outside gene matches: 4. The germline gives CDR1 SGHNT, CDR2 YYREEE (reference sequence). The CDR3 runs 15 residues. CDR3 loop: CASSLGQGDVYEQYF. The CDR3, as DNA: TGTGCCAGCAGCTTGGGACAGGGGGACGTCTACGAGCAGTACTTC.

The V call is TRBV7-3, the J call TRBJ2-2; 8 bases are shared with TRBD2. The germline V gene encodes CDR1 SGHTA and CDR2 FQGTGA. The CDR3 spans 17 residues. J gave up 5 bases and V 1 base, and 9 bases lay outside the gene matches. CDR3 amino acids: CASSLNTGTRFTGELFF. DNA of the CDR3: TGTGCCAGCAGCTTAAACACCGGGACTAGGTTTACCGGGGAGCTGTTTTTT.

The V gene is TRBV19, the J gene TRBJ1-1; 10 nucleotides match TRBD1. The CDR3 contains 14 residues. CDR1 and CDR2 from the germline V gene are LNHDA and SQIVND (reference sequence). Trimming removed 3 bases from V and 5 bases from J; junction bases left unmatched: 3. DNA of the CDR3: TGTGCCAGTAGTATCCGGGGACAGGGGACTGAAGCTTTCTTT. It translates to CASSIRGQGTEAFF.